This T cell receptor beta chain was retrieved from a study of T cells in Graves' hyperthyroidism and ophthalmopathy. Study-wide findings and caveats: Separation of ophthalmopathy from stable hyperthyroidism was achieved by a 13 V-J model.

Template material for amplifying TCR beta CDR3 regions consisted of RNA transcripts. The TCR CDR3 first-round RT-PCR relied on the HTBI primer set. TCRdb passed the multiplex PCR reads through MiXCR, listing each CDR3 protein once. The table shows more than 500,000 distinct CDR3 sequences, with 15% to 20% occurring only once. V lost 5 bases and J 5 bases, leaving 24 bases between the germline ends. This CDR3 has 17 residues. CDR1 and CDR2 (germline): LNHDA, SQIVND (reference sequence). As to this clonotype: Its matching antigen is unknown.

Not enrolled were patients with uncontrolled infection, other autoimmune disease, pregnancy or lactation. In making diagnoses, clinical symptoms, serum thyroxine and TRAb, thyroid ultrasound and orbital computed tomography were all used. The receptor comes from a woman aged 30 to 39 with Graves' ophthalmopathy. The chain couples TRBV19 to TRBJ1-1; D possibly corresponds to TRBD1 (6 bases). Sequenced material: blood. CDR3 sequence reads: CASSSPTGARGRTEAFF. In DNA, the CDR3 is TGTGCCAGTAGTTCACCAACCGGGGCCAGGGGCAGGACTGAAGCTTTCTTT.